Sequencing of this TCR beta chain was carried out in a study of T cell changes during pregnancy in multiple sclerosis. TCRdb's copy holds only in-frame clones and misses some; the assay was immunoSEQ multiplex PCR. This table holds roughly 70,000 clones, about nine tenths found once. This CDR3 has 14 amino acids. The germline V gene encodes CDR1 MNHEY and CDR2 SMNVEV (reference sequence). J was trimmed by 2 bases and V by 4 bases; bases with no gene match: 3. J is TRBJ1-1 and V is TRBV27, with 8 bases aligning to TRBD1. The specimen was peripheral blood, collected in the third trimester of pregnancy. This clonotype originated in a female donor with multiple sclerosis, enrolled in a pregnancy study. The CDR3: CASSSGQANTEAFF. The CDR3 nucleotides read TGTGCCAGCAGTTCGGGACAGGCCAACACTGAAGCTTTCTTT.